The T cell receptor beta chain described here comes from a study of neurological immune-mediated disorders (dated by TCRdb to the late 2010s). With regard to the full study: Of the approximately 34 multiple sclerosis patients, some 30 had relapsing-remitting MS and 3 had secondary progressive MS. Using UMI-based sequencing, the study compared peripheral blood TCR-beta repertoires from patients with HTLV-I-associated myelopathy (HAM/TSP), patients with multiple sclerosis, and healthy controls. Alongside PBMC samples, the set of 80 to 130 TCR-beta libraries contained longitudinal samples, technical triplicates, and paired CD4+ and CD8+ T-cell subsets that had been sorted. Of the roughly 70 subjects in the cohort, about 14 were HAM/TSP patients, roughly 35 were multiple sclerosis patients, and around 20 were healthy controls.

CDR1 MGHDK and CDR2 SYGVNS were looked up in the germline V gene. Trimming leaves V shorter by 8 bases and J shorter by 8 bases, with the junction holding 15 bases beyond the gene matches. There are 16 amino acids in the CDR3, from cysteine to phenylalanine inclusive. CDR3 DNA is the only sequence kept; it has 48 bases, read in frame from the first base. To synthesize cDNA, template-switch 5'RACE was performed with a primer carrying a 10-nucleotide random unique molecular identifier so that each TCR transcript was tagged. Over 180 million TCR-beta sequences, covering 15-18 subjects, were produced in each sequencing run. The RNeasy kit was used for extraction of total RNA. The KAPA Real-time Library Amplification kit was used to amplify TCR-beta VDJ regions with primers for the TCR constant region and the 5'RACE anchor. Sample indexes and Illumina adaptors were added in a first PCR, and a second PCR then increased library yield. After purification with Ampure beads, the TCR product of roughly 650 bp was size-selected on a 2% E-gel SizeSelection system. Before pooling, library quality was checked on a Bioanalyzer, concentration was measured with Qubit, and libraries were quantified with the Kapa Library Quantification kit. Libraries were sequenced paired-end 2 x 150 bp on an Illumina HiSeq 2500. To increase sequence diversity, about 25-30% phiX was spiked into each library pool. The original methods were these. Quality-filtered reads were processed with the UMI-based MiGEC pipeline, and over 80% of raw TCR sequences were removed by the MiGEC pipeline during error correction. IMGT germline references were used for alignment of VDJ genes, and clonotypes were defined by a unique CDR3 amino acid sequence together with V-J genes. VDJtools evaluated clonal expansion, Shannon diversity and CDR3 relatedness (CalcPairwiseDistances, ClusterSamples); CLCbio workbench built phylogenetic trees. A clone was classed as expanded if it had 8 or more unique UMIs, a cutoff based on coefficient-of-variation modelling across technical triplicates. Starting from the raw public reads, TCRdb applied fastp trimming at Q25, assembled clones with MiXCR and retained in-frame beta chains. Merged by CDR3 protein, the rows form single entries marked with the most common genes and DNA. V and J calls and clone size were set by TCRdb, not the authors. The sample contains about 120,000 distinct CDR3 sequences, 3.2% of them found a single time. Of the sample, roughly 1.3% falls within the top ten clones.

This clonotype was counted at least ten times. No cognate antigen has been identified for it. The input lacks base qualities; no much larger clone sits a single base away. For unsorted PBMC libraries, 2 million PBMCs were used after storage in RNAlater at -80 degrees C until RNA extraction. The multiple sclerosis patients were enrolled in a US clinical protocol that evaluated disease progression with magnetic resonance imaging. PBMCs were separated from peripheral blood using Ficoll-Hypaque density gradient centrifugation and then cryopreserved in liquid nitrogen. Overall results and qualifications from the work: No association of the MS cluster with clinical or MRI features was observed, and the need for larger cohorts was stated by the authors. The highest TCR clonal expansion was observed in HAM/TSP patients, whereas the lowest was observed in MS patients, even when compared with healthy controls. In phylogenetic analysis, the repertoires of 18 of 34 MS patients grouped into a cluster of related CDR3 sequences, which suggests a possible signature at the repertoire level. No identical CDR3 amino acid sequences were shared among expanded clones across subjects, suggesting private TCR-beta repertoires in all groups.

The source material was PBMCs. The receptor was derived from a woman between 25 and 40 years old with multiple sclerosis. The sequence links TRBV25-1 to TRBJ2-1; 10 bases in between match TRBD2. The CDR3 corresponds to CASVGGAGGPWYEQFF. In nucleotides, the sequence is TGTGCCAGCGTGGGGGGAGCGGGAGGGCCTTGGTATGAGCAGTTCTTC.